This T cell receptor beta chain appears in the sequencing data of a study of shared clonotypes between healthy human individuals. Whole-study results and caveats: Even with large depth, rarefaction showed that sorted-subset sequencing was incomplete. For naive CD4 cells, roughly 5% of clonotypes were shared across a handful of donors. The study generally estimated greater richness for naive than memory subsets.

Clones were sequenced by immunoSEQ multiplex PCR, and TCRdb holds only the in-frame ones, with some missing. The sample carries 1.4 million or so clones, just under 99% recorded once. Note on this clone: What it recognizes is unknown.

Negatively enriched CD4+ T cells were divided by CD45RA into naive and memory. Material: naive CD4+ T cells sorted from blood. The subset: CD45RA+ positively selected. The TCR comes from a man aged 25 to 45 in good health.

The CDR3 spells CASSPRRGGEGTDTQYF. CDR3 nucleotides: TGTGCCAGCTCACCGCGGAGGGGGGGCGAGGGCACAGATACGCAGTATTTT. The J gene is TRBJ2-3, the V gene TRBV18; tentatively, D is TRBD2 (7 bases). This CDR3 has 17 amino acids. Germline V gives CDR1 KGHSH, CDR2 LQKENI. Trimming took off 3 bases at V and 1 base at J, with 17 bases between the two ends.